This T cell receptor beta chain was observed in a study of T-cell memory formation after mild COVID-19. The V and J ends lost 2 bases and 5 bases respectively, with 15 bases between them. Germline CDR1 and CDR2: SGHTA and FQGTGA. This CDR3 comprises 15 residues. As concerns this clonotype: Its antigen is as yet unknown.

Broader study findings: Within pre-infection memory, some responding clones were found, suggesting cross-reactive memory joined.

The TCR alpha and TCR beta cDNA libraries, bearing sample barcodes and UMIs, were generated by 5'RACE using constant-segment primers. TCRdb redid the calling of the 5' RACE reads with MiXCR, one entry per CDR3 protein. The sample has roughly 400,000 distinct CDR3 sequences, more than 15% seen once. The genes are TRBV7-3 and TRBJ2-5; D remains unclear. This clonotype originated in a man younger than 35 who had mild COVID-19 (a few samples of this study predate the infection). Cell type and time point are not known. The sample taken for sequencing was PBMCs or a T cell subset sorted from them (not recorded which). The CDR3 loop is CASSLYPTISETQYF. Written as DNA, the CDR3 is TGTGCCAGCAGCTTATACCCGACCATATCGGAGACCCAGTACTTC.